What follows are 10 T cell receptor beta chains derived from one specimen sequenced in a study of T cells after yellow fever vaccination. In TCRdb, the 5' RACE reads were re-called with MiXCR into one record per CDR3 protein. The data hold about 630,000 distinct CDR3 sequences, with about 12% observed a single time. Sequenced here: PBMCs, sampled on the day of the yellow fever booster vaccination. The receptors originated from a man aged 30-40 years who received the YFV17D yellow fever vaccine.

The gene calls are TRBV7-9 and TRBJ1-6; D uncertain. The germline gives CDR1 SEHNR, CDR2 FQNEAQ (reference sequence). The CDR3 has 15 residues. Deletions cut 2 bases from V and 5 bases from J, with 10 bases between. The CDR3 is CASSLRKENNSPLHF. The DNA of the CDR3 is TGTGCCAGCAGCTTAAGGAAGGAGAATAATTCACCCCTCCACTTT.

The chain combines TRBV30 with TRBJ1-2; D is uncertain. V lost 0 bases and J 9 bases, leaving 17 bases between the germline ends. CDR1 is GTSNPN and CDR2 is SVGIG in the germline V gene (reference sequence). This CDR3 region has 14 residues. The CDR3 region is CAWSVGEVWRRYTF. The DNA for the CDR3 is TGTGCCTGGAGTGTCGGAGAGGTCTGGAGACGCTACACCTTC.

This clonotype was seen more than once but under ten times. V usage is TRBV28 and J usage is TRBJ2-1; D gene unclear. Trimming pared 5 bases from V and 11 bases from J, leaving 10 bases between. This CDR3 is 11 amino acids long. Germline V lookup: CDR1 MDHEN, CDR2 SYDVKM. This CDR3 is CASSTVKQQFF. Written as DNA, the CDR3 is TGTGCCAGCAGTACGGTAAAGCAGCAGTTCTTC.

This rearrangement joins TRBV6-5 to TRBJ2-7; D remains ambiguous. The CDR3 has 13 residues. Germline-derived CDR1 and CDR2 are MNHEY and SVGAGI. V was shortened by 0 bases and J by 4 bases, with 7 bases between the two germline ends. The CDR3: CASSYSKVYEQYF. The CDR3 DNA reads as TGTGCCAGCAGTTACTCGAAGGTTTACGAGCAGTACTTC.

This clonotype has a handful of counts. The chain is built from TRBV7-2 and TRBJ2-7, with D possibly TRBD2 on 6 matching bases. The CDR3 spans 14 residues. V was shortened by 1 base and J by 6 bases, with 13 bases between the two germline ends. CDR1 SGHTA and CDR2 FQGNSA come from the germline V gene. CDR3 coding DNA: TGTGCCAGCAGCTTAGGATTGGGACTTGGCGAGCAGTACTTC. This gives the protein CASSLGLGLGEQYF.

This clonotype was observed at least ten times. The junction departs from germline at one end; a sequencing error may be responsible. This sequence joins TRBV18 and TRBJ2-7, with 9 bases fitting TRBD1. Germline V CDR1 and CDR2: KGHSH, LQKENI. This CDR3 is 14 amino acids long. CDR3 DNA: TGCGCCAGCAGCCCCGGGACAGGGACCTACGAGCAGTACTTC. Its protein product is CASSPGTGTYEQYF. Using reference TRBV18 and TRBJ2-7 for the parts outside the CDR3, the full variable domain is NAGVMQNPRHLVRRRGQEARLRCSPMKGHSHVYWYRQLPEEGLKFMVYLQKENIIDESGMPKERFSAEFPKEGPSILRIQQVVRGDSAAYFCASSPGTGTYEQYFGPGTRLTVT.

This clonotype turned up a few times. The chain employs TRBV6-5 and TRBJ1-5; D not resolved. The length of the CDR3 is 17 residues. The V gene's germline CDR1 is MNHEY and CDR2 SVGAGI. V dropped 4 bases and J dropped 5 bases, with 21 bases sitting between them. CDR3 coding DNA: TGTGCCAGCAGTTCCTCAAGCCGGGAGAAAAGGGATCAGCCCCAGCATTTT. It specifies CASSSSSREKRDQPQHF.

Only a few counts were recorded for this clonotype. The V and J genes are TRBV11-2 and TRBJ2-1, with D possibly TRBD1 on 5 matching bases. Germline loops: CDR1 SGHAT, CDR2 FQNNGV. This CDR3 is 13 amino acids long. Trimming took off 11 bases at V and 2 bases at J, with 13 bases between the two ends. The CDR3 coding sequence is TGTGCCGTACGACAGACCGCCTACAATGAGCAGTTCTTC. Protein product: CAVRQTAYNEQFF.

This clonotype occurred a few times. The J gene is TRBJ2-1, the V gene TRBV6-1; 9 bases line up with TRBD2. This CDR3 is built from 14 residues. CDR1 is MNHNS and CDR2 is SASEGT in the germline V gene. The trim removed 5 bases at V and 7 bases at J, leaving 6 bases unmatched. The CDR3 nucleotides are TGTGCCAGCAGTCGCGGACTAGCGCGGAATGAGCAGTTCTTC. The encoded protein is CASSRGLARNEQFF.

The chain joins TRBV5-5 to TRBJ2-3; 8 bases line up with TRBD2. CDR3 length: 16 residues. Unmatched junction bases numbered 9, after V lost 1 base and J lost 5 bases. Germline lookup yields CDR1 SGHKS and CDR2 YYEKEE (reference sequence). This chain's CDR3 is CASSLKAGATGDTQYF. The DNA of the CDR3 is TGTGCCAGCAGCTTGAAAGCGGGAGCCACGGGAGATACGCAGTATTTT.